The following is a TCR beta chain sequence with its context. This sample was taken from a study of shared clonotypes between healthy human individuals. Study context: Per donor, CD8 memory used one plate, CD8 naive used two, CD4 memory used three and CD4 naive used three.

The CDR3 is 15 residues long. Trimming removed 2 bases from V and 5 bases from J; junction bases left unmatched: 6. From germline, CDR1 is MDHEN and CDR2 SYDVKM. Partitioning of CD4+ cells yielded a CD45RA+ naive subset and a CD45RA-negative memory subset. The repertoire was sequenced with immunoSEQ multiplex PCR; TCRdb's copy has only in-frame clones and lacks some. Here the sample spans 2,500,000 or so clones, approximately 90% being singletons. The TCR sequence derives from a man younger than 35 in good health. Some clones in this sample may be carry-over from other donors' samples. The V and J genes are TRBV28 and TRBJ1-5; 7 bases match TRBD1. The sequenced sample consisted of naive CD4+ T cells from PBMCs. Subset in this sample: CD45RA+ positively selected. The CDR3 region has the DNA TGTGCCAGCAGTTTAGTGGGCAGGGGGGATCAGCCCCAGCATTTT. This codes for CASSLVGRGDQPQHF.